The table lists the clone carrying this T cell receptor beta chain with a count of one. Described treatment: randomized to nivolumab then ipilimumab (arm A) or the reverse (arm B). No patient had prior DNA-damaging chemotherapy. Live CD3+CD8+ CD19− CD56− cells were sorted from PBMCs. These data come from a study of sequential checkpoint blockade in melanoma. Looking at the study overall: Patients were randomized 1:1 to nivolumab-then-ipilimumab or ipilimumab-then-nivolumab first-line. Each arm's sequence ended with maintenance nivolumab.

Method: immunoSEQ multiplex PCR; TCRdb's copy keeps in-frame clones and lacks some. The table shows approximately 26,000 clones, with roughly 76% occurring only once. Germline CDR1 MDHEN, CDR2 SYDVKM. The CDR3 loop spans 12 amino acids. Trimming shortened V by 6 bases and J by 6 bases, and 12 bases separated the two germline ends. Material: CD8+ T cells sorted from blood (inferred from file names), obtained from a patient given nivolumab and ipilimumab in sequence. The TCR was taken from a human donor with melanoma. The V call is TRBV28, the J call TRBJ2-7, with TRBD1 as a possible D gene (5 bases). This chain's CDR3 is CASRLQTGEQYF. CDR3 DNA sequence: TGTGCCAGCAGACTCCAAACAGGCGAGCAGTACTTC.